This TCR beta chain was recovered during a study of blood T cell repertoires in COVID-19. Looked up from germline, CDR1 is LNHDA and CDR2 is SQIVND (reference sequence). This CDR3 has 15 amino acids. V was pared by 5 bases and J by 5 bases, with 7 bases of the junction left unmatched. The assay was immunoSEQ multiplex PCR, and TCRdb's table has in-frame clones only and misses some. There are around 220,000 clones in the sample; around nine tenths occur only once, and approximately 2% lies in the top ten. This clonotype was sampled from a woman between 35 and 50 years old who had recovered from COVID-19. The rearrangement uses TRBV19 and TRBJ1-4; 8 bases are shared with TRBD1. Specimen: peripheral blood. The CDR3 is CASSVGTGRNEKLFF. The CDR3 region has the DNA TGTGCCAGTAGTGTCGGGACAGGAAGAAATGAAAAACTGTTTTTT.